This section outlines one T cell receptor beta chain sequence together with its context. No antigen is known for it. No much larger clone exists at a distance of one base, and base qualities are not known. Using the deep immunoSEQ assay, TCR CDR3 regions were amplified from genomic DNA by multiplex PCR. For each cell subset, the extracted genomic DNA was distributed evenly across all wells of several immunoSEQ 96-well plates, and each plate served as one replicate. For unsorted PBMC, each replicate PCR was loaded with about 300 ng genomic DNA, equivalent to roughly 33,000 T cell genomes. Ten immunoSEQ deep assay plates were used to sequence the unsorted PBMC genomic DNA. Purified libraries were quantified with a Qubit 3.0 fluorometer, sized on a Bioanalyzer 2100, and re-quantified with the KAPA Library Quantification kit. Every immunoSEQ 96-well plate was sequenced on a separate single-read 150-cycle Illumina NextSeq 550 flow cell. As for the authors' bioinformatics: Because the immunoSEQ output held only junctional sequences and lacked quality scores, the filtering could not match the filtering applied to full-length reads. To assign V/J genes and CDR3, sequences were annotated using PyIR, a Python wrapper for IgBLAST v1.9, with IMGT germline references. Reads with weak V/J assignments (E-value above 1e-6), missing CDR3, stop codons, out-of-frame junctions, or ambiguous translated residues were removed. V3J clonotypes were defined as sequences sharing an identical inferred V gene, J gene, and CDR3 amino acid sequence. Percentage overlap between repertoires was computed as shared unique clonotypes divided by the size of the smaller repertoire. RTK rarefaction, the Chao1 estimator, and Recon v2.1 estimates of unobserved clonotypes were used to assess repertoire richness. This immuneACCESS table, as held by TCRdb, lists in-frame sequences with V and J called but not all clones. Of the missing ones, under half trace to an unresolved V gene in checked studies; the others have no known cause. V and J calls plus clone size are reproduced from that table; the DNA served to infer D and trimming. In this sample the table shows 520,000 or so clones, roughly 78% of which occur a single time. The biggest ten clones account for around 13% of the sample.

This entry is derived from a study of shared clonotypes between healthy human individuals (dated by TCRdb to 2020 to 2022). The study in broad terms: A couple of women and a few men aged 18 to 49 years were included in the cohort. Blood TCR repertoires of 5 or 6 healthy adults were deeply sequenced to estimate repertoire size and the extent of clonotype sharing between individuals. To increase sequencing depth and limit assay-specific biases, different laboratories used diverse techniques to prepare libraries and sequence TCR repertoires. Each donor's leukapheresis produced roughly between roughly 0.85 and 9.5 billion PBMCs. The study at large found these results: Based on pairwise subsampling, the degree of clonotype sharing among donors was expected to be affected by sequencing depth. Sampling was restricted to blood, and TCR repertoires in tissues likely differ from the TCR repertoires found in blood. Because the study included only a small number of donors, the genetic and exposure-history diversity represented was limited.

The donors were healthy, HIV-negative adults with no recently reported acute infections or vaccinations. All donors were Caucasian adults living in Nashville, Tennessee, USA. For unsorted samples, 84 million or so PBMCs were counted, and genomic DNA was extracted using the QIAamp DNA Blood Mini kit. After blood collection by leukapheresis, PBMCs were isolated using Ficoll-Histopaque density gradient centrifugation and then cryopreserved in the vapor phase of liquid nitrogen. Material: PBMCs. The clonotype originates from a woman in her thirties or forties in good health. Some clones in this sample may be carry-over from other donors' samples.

The nucleotides read TGTGCCAGCAGCCCCCGACGGGACAGTGAAGCTTTCTTT. Its amino acids are CASSPRRDSEAFF. The chain is made from TRBV7-2 and TRBJ1-1; TRBD1 aligns with 7 central bases. The CDR3 goes from the cysteine to the phenylalanine over 13 residues. Left in the record is the CDR3 DNA by itself, 39 bases read in frame from the first base. The germline V gene provides CDR1 SGHTA and CDR2 FQGNSA. The junction shows trimming of 5 bases on V and 7 bases on J, and the gene matches do not reach 7 bases of it.